Shown below are 25 T cell receptor beta chains from a single sample sequenced in a study of cytomegalovirus exposure and HLA in healthy donors. 13 Jbeta primers and 60 Vbeta primers were used for the PCR. TCRdb keeps only in-frame clones here, not all; method: immunoSEQ multiplex PCR. The profile shows around 150,000 clones, 75% to 85% of them singletons. The sample was PBMCs. These receptors were taken from a male donor in good health and CMV-seronegative.

Only one count was recorded for this clone. The V call is TRBV7-9, the J call TRBJ2-7; TRBD1 matches at 9 bases. CDR3 size: 15 residues. V was clipped by 5 bases and J by 6 bases; unmatched bases: 11. Looked up from germline, CDR1 is SEHNR and CDR2 is FQNEAQ (reference sequence). The CDR3 sequence: CASSRLDRGIREQYF. In DNA form, the CDR3 reads TGTGCCAGCAGCCGCCTAGACAGGGGGATTCGCGAGCAGTACTTC.

Only one count was recorded for this clone. As DNA, the CDR3 is TGTGCCAGCAGTGTACAGGGGCACGAGCAGTACTTC. It specifies CASSVQGHEQYF. This chain uses TRBV6-1 with TRBJ2-7; 7 bases align to TRBD1. The CDR3 runs to 12 residues. J was trimmed by 5 bases and V by 4 bases; bases with no gene match: 2. From germline, CDR1 is MNHNS and CDR2 SASEGT.

This chain uses TRBV19 with TRBJ2-5; weak D call: TRBD2 (6 bases). This CDR3 is 14 amino acids long. Looked up from germline, CDR1 is LNHDA and CDR2 is SQIVND (reference sequence). V was clipped by 7 bases and J by 2 bases, with 14 bases between them. This chain's CDR3 is CASTQGLGQETQYF. DNA for the CDR3: TGTGCCAGTACCCAGGGACTGGGACAAGAGACCCAGTACTTC.

The chain is built from TRBV18 and TRBJ1-1; D ambiguous. Trimming stripped 4 bases from V and 5 bases from J, with 11 bases between. This CDR3 has 13 residues. Germline CDR1 KGHSH, CDR2 LQKENI. The CDR3 region is CASSQGEKTEAFF. The CDR3 DNA reads as TGTGCCAGCTCACAGGGAGAGAAGACTGAAGCTTTCTTT.

CDR3 bases: TGTGCCTGGAGTGGGGGGCTAACTAATGAAAAACTGTTTTTT. It yields the protein CAWSGGLTNEKLFF. V is TRBV30 and J is TRBJ1-4, with a tentative D call TRBD1 (6 bases). Between the trimmed V and J ends, which lost 1 base and 1 base, there was a span of 7 bases. This CDR3 has 14 amino acids. Germline V gene data show CDR1 as GTSNPN and CDR2 as SVGIG (reference sequence).

The chain has TRBV7-2 and TRBJ2-5, with TRBD2 identical over 14 bases. Judging by the DNA end, TRBJ2-7 fits better; the J call may be wrong. The CDR3 is 17 amino acids. Germline-derived CDR1 and CDR2 are SGHTA and FQGNSA. The CDR3 coding sequence is TGTGCCAGCAGCCCGGGGAGGGGACTAGCGGGGGCCCTCGAGCAGTACTTC. It translates to CASSPGRGLAGALEQYF.

The V gene is TRBV10-3, the J gene TRBJ1-5; D gene ambiguous. Trimming took 8 bases from V and 3 from J, leaving 8 bases between them. Germline V gene sequence: CDR1 ENHRY, CDR2 SYGVKD. CDR3 length: 12 amino acids. The CDR3, as DNA: TGTGCCATCGGAGAAACCAATCAGCCCCAGCATTTT. It translates to CAIGETNQPQHF.

This sequence joins TRBV6-5 and TRBJ2-1; D might be TRBD2 (6 bases). V was pared by 2 bases and J by 6 bases, with 14 bases between. Germline CDR1 MNHEY, CDR2 SVGAGI. CDR3 length equals 15 residues. CDR3 protein: CASSYGGKVVNEQFF. The CDR3 DNA is TGTGCCAGCAGTTACGGCGGGAAGGTAGTCAATGAGCAGTTCTTC.

This clone was detected only a few times. This chain joins TRBV7-2 and TRBJ2-7; possible D gene TRBD2, 6 bases. The CDR3 has 11 amino acids. Germline lookup yields CDR1 SGHTA and CDR2 FQGNSA. Trimming removed 4 bases at V and 5 bases at J, with 6 bases between. The CDR3 nucleotides read TGTGCCAGCAGCTCGGGGGACGAGCAGTACTTC. Its translation: CASSSGDEQYF. The full variable domain, completed using reference TRBV7-2 and TRBJ2-7, is GAGVSQSPSNKVTEKGKDVELRCDPISGHTALYWYRQSLGQGLEFLIYFQGNSAPDKSGLPSDRFSAERTGGSVSTLTIQRTQQEDSAVYLCASSSGDEQYFGPGTRLTVT.

V usage is TRBV7-2 and J usage is TRBJ2-5; a weak D match, TRBD2 (6 bases). This CDR3 has 15 amino acids. CDR1 is SGHTA and CDR2 is FQGNSA in the germline V gene. Trimming pared 5 bases from V and 2 bases from J, leaving 15 bases between. The CDR3 nucleotides read TGTGCCAGCAGCCCTCCGCGGGGTAGTCAAGAGACCCAGTACTTC. It specifies CASSPPRGSQETQYF.

The rearrangement links TRBV27 to TRBJ2-1, with 8 bases aligning to TRBD2. Germline-derived CDR1 and CDR2 are MNHEY and SMNVEV (reference sequence). V dropped 7 bases and J dropped 7; count of bases not matched to a gene: 12. The CDR3 has 15 amino acids. CDR3: CASNPRGGGRNEQFF. The CDR3 nucleotides read TGTGCCAGCAACCCTAGGGGCGGGGGGAGAAATGAGCAGTTCTTC.

The chain is built from TRBV2 and TRBJ1-6; 9 bases agree with TRBD1. J lost 7 bases, V lost 4 bases, and 2 bases had no gene match. The CDR3 is 14 amino acids. Germline assignment: CDR1 SNHLY and CDR2 FYNNEI. The CDR3 is CASSGTGDNSPLHF. The CDR3 DNA reads TGTGCCAGCAGTGGGACAGGGGACAATTCACCCCTCCACTTT.

The rearrangement uses TRBV9 and TRBJ2-3; 7 nucleotides line up with TRBD2. Germline V gene sequence: CDR1 SGDLS, CDR2 YYNGEE. This CDR3 contains 16 residues. V lost 0 bases to trimming and J lost 2 bases; unmatched junction nucleotides: 6. CDR3 sequence reads: CASSVGSGGYTDTQYF. The DNA for the CDR3 is TGTGCCAGCAGCGTAGGTTCGGGGGGATACACAGATACGCAGTATTTT.

This clone was observed a few times. Within the sample, other DNA sequences also encode this same CDR3. The chain recombines TRBV27 with TRBJ2-1; D might be TRBD1 (6 bases). Germline V CDR1 and CDR2: MNHEY, SMNVEV (reference sequence). The CDR3 sequence is 13 residues long. The V end was cut by 1 base, the J end by 7 bases, with 8 bases between. CDR3 DNA sequence: TGTGCCAGCAGTTTATGGGGGCGGAATGAGCAGTTCTTC. This codes for CASSLWGRNEQFF.

This chain joins TRBV21-1 and TRBJ2-5; the D call TRBD1 from the table was never checked on the DNA. TRBV21-1 constitutes a pseudogene. This CDR3 region has 13 residues. The CDR3 sequence: CASSDTGRETQYF. CDR3 coding DNA: TGTGCCAGCAGCGATACAGGGCGCGAGACCCAGTACTTC.

This clone was seen just once. CDR3: CASSRKRERPQETQYF. As DNA, the CDR3 is TGTGCCAGCAGCCGAAAGAGGGAGCGGCCCCAAGAGACCCAGTACTTC. This chain connects TRBV7-6 to TRBJ2-5, with D perhaps TRBD2 (5 bases). CDR1 and CDR2 from the germline V gene are SGHVS and FNYEAQ. The CDR3 loop spans 16 amino acids. The V end lost 5 bases, the J end lost 1 base, and 17 bases lay between the germline ends.

Remarks on this clone: The junction shows a germline mismatch at one end, possibly a read error. The V and J genes are TRBV7-9 and TRBJ2-3, with 11 bases fitting TRBD2. The germline CDR1 and CDR2 sequences are SEHNR and FQNEAQ (reference sequence). This CDR3 spans 15 amino acids. The CDR3 nucleotides are TGTTCCAGCAGCCCGACTAGCGGGGTCACAGATACGCAGTATTTT. It specifies CSSSPTSGVTDTQYF.

The V gene is TRBV9, the J gene TRBJ2-1, with TRBD1 matching 8 bases. The CDR3 covers 16 residues. Trimming at V came to 0 bases and at J to 5 bases, leaving 7 bases not matched to a gene. Germline V gene sequence: CDR1 SGDLS, CDR2 YYNGEE. CDR3 in amino acids: CASSVAPRGQDNEQFF. The CDR3 coding sequence is TGTGCCAGCAGCGTAGCCCCCCGGGGACAGGACAATGAGCAGTTCTTC.

This sequence joins TRBV11-3 and TRBJ1-1; TRBD1 agrees at 8 bases. The CDR3 consists of 16 residues. Looked up from germline, CDR1 is SGHNT and CDR2 is YENEEA. V shed 0 bases and J 1 base; nucleotides not matched to a gene: 4. CDR3: CASSLEDRAGNTEAFF. As DNA, the CDR3 is TGTGCCAGCAGCTTAGAGGACAGGGCGGGGAACACTGAAGCTTTCTTT.

The chain is built from TRBV5-1 and TRBJ2-5, with D possibly being TRBD2 (5 bases). Germline assignment: CDR1 SGHRS and CDR2 YFSETQ. There are 13 residues in the CDR3. V lost 1 base and J 5 bases, leaving 9 bases between the germline ends. The CDR3 region is CASSLTGKETQYF. CDR3 nucleotides: TGCGCCAGCAGCTTGACGGGGAAGGAGACCCAGTACTTC.

The chain recombines TRBV4-1 with TRBJ2-7; D unresolved. The germline V gene encodes CDR1 MGHRA and CDR2 YSYEKL. V lost 0 bases and J 4 bases, leaving 7 bases between the germline ends. This CDR3 contains 13 residues. CDR3 amino acids: CASSQDRGYEQYF. In DNA form, the CDR3 reads TGCGCCAGCAGCCAAGATCGCGGTTACGAGCAGTACTTC.

The chain uses TRBV18 and TRBJ2-7; TRBD2 is a possible D gene (6 bases). Trimming removed 6 bases from V and 3 bases from J, with 6 bases in between. Germline V gene data show CDR1 as KGHSH and CDR2 as LQKENI. The CDR3 is 11 residues long. The DNA of the CDR3 is TGTGCCAGCTCGGAGGGCTACGAGCAGTACTTC. It is translated as CASSEGYEQYF. Drawing the rest from reference TRBV18 and TRBJ2-7, the complete variable domain is NAGVMQNPRHLVRRRGQEARLRCSPMKGHSHVYWYRQLPEEGLKFMVYLQKENIIDESGMPKERFSAEFPKEGPSILRIQQVVRGDSAAYFCASSEGYEQYFGPGTRLTVT.

For this clone: The junction departs from germline at one end; a sequencing error may be responsible. The chain couples TRBV30 to TRBJ1-4; TRBD1 agrees at 7 bases. CDR3 length: 14 amino acids. CDR1 and CDR2 (germline): GTSNPN, SVGIG (reference sequence). The CDR3: CAWSVQAGGQRVVF. The DNA for the CDR3 is TGTGCCTGGAGTGTACAGGCAGGGGGTCAACGAGTGGTTTTT.

This clone was counted between two and nine times. The chain joins TRBV19 to TRBJ2-1, with TRBD2 matching over 9 bases. CDR3 size: 13 residues. V dropped 3 bases and J dropped 10; count of bases not matched to a gene: 4. Germline-derived CDR1 and CDR2 are LNHDA and SQIVND (reference sequence). In DNA, the CDR3 is TGTGCCAGTAGTATCGGGGCGGGGGGGGAGCAGTTCTTC. Encoded protein: CASSIGAGGEQFF.

The chain employs TRBV19 and TRBJ1-2; 8 nucleotides align to TRBD1. The V gene's germline CDR1 is LNHDA and CDR2 SQIVND (reference sequence). V was clipped by 4 bases and J by 5 bases; unmatched bases: 6. The CDR3 spans 14 residues. The CDR3 DNA reads TGTGCCAGTAGTACCCCAGGGGGCGGGTATGGCTACACCTTC. Residues: CASSTPGGGYGYTF. The whole variable domain, remainder taken from reference TRBV19 and TRBJ1-2, is DGGITQSPKYLFRKEGQNVTLSCEQNLNHDAMYWYRQDPGQGLRLIYYSQIVNDFQKGDIAEGYSVSREKKESFPLTVTSAQKNPTAFYLCASSTPGGGYGYTFGSGTRLTVV.